This T cell receptor beta chain was sequenced in a study of T cell clonality in common variable immunodeficiency. Clones were sequenced by immunoSEQ multiplex PCR, and TCRdb holds only the in-frame ones, with some missing. This sample has approximately 30,000 clones, each found more than once. This clone was recorded at least ten times. Sequencing ends 3 residues short of the CDR3 end; the germline J gene provides the rest. Trimming removed 0 bases at V and 5 bases at J, with 13 bases between. Germline V gene lookup returns CDR1 SGHTA and CDR2 FQGTGA. The CDR3 has 15 amino acids. The sequence came from a person between 18 and 69 years old in good health. Sequencing was performed on peripheral blood mononuclear cells. The gene calls are TRBV7-3 and TRBJ1-1, with a possible D match to TRBD1 (5 bases). CDR3 residues: CASSLTGGTRTEAFF. The part of the CDR3 DNA that was read is TGTGCCAGCAGCTTAACCGGGGGAACACGAACTGAA.